This TCR beta chain was retrieved from a study of blood T cell repertoires in COVID-19. Study background: Acute and convalescent COVID-19 specimens originated in the United States, Italy and Spain. Sources were T cells, B-cell-depleted T cells, or PBMCs; the material itself was cDNA or gDNA.

As handled by the study authors: From reference gene primer amplification, estimates of nucleated cell counts were derived. Clones were sequenced by immunoSEQ multiplex PCR, and TCRdb holds only the in-frame ones, with some missing. V and J calls and clone size are those listed in that table; D and trimming were worked out from the DNA. The sample holds about 220,000 clones, around 80% seen once. About this clone itself: A much more abundant neighbour one base away suggests this may be a read error.

The sample comprised peripheral blood. The receptor was derived from a man aged 25 to 40 with active or convalescent COVID-19.

CDR3 nucleotide sequence: TGCGCCAGCAGTCTCAGGGGGGCGGGTACTGAAGCTTTCTTT. As protein: CASSLRGAGTEAFF. The chain recombines TRBV5-1 with TRBJ1-1, with TRBD1 matching over 7 bases. The V gene end was trimmed by 5 bases and the J gene end by 5 bases; junction bases not matched to a gene: 9. Germline V gene data show CDR1 as SGHRS and CDR2 as YFSETQ. This CDR3 comprises 14 residues.